Detailed here is one TCR beta chain. This sample was taken from a study of T cell responses to AZD1222 COVID-19 vaccine. Germline loops: CDR1 GTSNPN, CDR2 SVGIG (reference sequence). V dropped 2 bases and J dropped 5 bases, with 10 bases sitting between them. The CDR3 consists of 12 residues. Sequencing was performed with immunoSEQ multiplex PCR; in TCRdb, only in-frame clones are kept and a portion is missing. The table includes approximately 150,000 clones, about nine tenths detected once. The chain links TRBV30 to TRBJ2-7, with D uncertain. This sample comprised peripheral blood, obtained 28 days after the second AZD1222 dose. The origin of this receptor is an adult who received the AZD1222 COVID-19 vaccine. The CDR3, as DNA: TGTGCCTGGAGTTGGACCAGCGACGAGCAGTACTTC. Translating it yields CAWSWTSDEQYF.